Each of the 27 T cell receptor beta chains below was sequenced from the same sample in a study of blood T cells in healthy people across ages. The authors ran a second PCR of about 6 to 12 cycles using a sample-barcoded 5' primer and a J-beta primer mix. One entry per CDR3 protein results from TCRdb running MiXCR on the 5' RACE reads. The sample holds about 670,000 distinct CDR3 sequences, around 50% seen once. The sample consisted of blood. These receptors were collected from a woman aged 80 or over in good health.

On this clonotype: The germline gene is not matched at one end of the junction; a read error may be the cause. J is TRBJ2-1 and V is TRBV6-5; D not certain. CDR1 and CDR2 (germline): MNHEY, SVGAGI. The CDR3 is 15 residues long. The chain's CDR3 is CASSHSRTWDNEQFF. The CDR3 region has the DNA TGTGCCAGCAGTCACTCCCGAACCTGGGACAATGAGCAGTTCTTC.

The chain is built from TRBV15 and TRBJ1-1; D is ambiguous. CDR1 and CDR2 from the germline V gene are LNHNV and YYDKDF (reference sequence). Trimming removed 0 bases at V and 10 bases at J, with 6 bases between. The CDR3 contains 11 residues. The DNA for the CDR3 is TGTGCCACCAGCAGAGAAGGTAGAGCTTTCTTT. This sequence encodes CATSREGRAFF.

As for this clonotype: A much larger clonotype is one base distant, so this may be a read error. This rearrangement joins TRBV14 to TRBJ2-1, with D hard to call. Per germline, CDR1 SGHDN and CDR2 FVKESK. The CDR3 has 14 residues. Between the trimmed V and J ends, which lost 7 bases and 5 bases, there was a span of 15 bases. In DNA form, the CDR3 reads TGTGCCAGCAACCGCCACTGGCAGAACAATGAGCAGTTCTTC. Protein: CASNRHWQNNEQFF.

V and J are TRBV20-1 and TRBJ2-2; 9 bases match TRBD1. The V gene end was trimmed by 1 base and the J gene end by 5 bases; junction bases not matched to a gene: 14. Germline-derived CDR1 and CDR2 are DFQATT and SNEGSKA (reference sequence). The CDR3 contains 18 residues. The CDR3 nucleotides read TGCAGTGCTAGAGCCCCAACCCTCTTGGGGACAGGGACCGGGGAGCTGTTTTTT. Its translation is CSARAPTLLGTGTGELFF.

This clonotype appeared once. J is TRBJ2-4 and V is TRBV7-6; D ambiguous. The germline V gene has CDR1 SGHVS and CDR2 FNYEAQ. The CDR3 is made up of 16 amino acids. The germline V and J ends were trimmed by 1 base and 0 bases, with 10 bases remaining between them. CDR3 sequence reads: CASSLVPTTAKNIQYF. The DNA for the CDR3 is TGTGCCAGCAGCTTAGTCCCTACTACAGCCAAAAACATTCAGTACTTC.

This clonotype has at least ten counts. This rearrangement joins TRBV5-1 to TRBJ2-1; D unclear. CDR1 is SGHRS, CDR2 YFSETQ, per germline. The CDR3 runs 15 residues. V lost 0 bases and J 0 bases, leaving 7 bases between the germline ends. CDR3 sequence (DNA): TGCGCCAGCAGCTTGGTTCTGGCCTCCTACAATGAGCAGTTCTTC. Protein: CASSLVLASYNEQFF.

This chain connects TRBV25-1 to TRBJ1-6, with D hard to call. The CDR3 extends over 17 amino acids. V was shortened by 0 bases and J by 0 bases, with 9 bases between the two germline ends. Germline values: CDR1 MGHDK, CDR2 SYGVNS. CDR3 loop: CASSEYTGSSYNSPLHF. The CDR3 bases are TGTGCCAGCAGTGAATATACCGGGAGCTCCTATAATTCACCCCTCCACTTT.

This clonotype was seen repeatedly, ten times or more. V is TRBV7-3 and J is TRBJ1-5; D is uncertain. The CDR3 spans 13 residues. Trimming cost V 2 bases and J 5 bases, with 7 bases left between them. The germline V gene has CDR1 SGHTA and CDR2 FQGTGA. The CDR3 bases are TGTGCCAGCAGCTTAGGTGTGGATCAGCCCCAGCATTTT. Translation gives CASSLGVDQPQHF. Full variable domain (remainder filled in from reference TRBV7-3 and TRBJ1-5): GAGVSQTPSNKVTEKGKYVELRCDPISGHTALYWYRQSLGQGPEFLIYFQGTGAADDSGLPNDRFFAVRPEGSVSTLKIQRTERGDSAVYLCASSLGVDQPQHFGDGTRLSIL.

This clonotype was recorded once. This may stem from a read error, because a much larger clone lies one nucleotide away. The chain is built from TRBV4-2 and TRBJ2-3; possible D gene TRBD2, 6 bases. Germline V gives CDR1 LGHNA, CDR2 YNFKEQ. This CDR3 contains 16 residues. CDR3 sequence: CAGSQLRGGITDTQYF. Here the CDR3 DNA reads TGTGCCGGCAGCCAATTGAGAGGCGGGATCACAGATACGCAGTATTTT.

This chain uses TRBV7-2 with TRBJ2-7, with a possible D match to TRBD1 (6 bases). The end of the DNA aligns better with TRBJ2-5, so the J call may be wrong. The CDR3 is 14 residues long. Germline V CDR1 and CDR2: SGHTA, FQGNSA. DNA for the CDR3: TGTGCCAGCAGCCCCCGCTTGGGGGCGGAGACCCAGTACTTC. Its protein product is CASSPRLGAETQYF.

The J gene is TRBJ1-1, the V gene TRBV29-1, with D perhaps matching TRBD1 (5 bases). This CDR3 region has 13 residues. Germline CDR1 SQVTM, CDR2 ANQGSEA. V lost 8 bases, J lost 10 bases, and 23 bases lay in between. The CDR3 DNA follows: TGCAGCCTCCGAGGGACGAGCGGAGACACAGCTTTCTTT. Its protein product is CSLRGTSGDTAFF. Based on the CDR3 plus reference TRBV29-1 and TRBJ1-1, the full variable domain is SAVISQKPSRDICQRGTSLTIQCQVDSQVTMMFWYRQQPGQSLTLIATANQGSEATYESGFVIDKFPISRPNLTFSTLTVSNMSPEDSSIYLCSLRGTSGDTAFFGQGTRLTVV.

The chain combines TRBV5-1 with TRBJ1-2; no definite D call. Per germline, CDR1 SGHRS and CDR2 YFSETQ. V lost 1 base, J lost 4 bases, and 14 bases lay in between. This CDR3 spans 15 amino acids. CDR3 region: CASSLTNGLLYGYTF. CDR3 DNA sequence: TGCGCCAGCAGCTTGACGAACGGACTCCTCTATGGCTACACCTTC. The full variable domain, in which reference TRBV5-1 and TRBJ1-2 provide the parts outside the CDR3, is KAGVTQTPRYLIKTRGQQVTLSCSPISGHRSVSWYQQTPGQGLQFLFEYFSETQRNKGNFPGRFSGRQFSNSRSEMNVSTLELGDSALYLCASSLTNGLLYGYTFGSGTRLTVV.

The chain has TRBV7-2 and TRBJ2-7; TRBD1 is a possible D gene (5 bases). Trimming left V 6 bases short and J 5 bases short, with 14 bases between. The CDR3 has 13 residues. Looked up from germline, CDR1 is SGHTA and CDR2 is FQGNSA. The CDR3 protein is CASSVQGLHEQYF. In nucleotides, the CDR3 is TGTGCCAGCAGTGTTCAGGGTTTGCACGAGCAGTACTTC.

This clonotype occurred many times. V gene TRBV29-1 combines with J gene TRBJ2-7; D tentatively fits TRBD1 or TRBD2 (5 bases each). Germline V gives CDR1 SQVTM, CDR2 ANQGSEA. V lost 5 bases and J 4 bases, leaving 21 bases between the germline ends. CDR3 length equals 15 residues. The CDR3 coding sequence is TGCAGCGTTAGGCCCGGGGCAGGGCGCAATTACGAGCAGTACTTC. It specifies CSVRPGAGRNYEQYF.

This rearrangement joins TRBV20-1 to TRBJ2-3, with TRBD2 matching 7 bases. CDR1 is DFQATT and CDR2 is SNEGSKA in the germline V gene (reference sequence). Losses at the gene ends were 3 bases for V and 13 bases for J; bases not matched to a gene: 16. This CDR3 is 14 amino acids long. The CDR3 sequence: CSARRRAGTQEEYF. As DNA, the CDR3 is TGCAGTGCTAGGAGACGAGCGGGGACCCAAGAGGAGTATTTT.

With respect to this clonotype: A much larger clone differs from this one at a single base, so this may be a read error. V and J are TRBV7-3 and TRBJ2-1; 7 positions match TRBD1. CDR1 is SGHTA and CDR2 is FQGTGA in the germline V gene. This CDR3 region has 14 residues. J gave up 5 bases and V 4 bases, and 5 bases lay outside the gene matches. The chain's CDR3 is CASSWDSGDNEQFF. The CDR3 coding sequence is TGTGCCAGCAGCTGGGACAGCGGTGACAATGAGCAGTTCTTC.

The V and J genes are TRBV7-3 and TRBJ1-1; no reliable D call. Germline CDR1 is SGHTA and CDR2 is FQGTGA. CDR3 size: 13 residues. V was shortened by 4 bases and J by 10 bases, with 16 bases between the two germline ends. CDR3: CASSSQPEGRAFF. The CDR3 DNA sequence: TGTGCCAGCAGCTCGCAACCCGAGGGCAGAGCTTTCTTT.

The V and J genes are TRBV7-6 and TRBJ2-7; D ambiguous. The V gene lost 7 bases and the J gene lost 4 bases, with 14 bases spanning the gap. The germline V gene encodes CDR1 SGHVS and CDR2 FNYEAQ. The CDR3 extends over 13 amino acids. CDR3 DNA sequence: TGTGCCAGCACCCCAACGGGTCTGTACGAGCAGTACTTC. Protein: CASTPTGLYEQYF. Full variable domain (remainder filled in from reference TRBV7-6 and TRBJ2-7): GAGVSQSPRYKVTKRGQDVALRCDPISGHVSLYWYRQALGQGPEFLTYFNYEAQQDKSGLPNDRFSAERPEGSISTLTIQRTEQRDSAMYRCASTPTGLYEQYFGPGTRLTVT.

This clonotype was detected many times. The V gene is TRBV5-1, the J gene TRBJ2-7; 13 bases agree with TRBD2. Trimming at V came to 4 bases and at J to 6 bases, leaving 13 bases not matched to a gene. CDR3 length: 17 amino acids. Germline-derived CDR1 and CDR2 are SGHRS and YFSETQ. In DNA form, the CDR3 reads TGCGCCAGCAGCCTCGGACTAGCGGGAGCCGTACTTCTCGAGCAGTACTTC. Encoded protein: CASSLGLAGAVLLEQYF.

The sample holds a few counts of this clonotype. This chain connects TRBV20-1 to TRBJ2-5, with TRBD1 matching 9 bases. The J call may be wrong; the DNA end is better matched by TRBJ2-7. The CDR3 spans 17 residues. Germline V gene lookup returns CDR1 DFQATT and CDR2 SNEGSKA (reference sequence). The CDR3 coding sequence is TGCAGTGCTAATCTACCCGAGAGACAGGGGGACGAGTACGAGCAGTACTTC. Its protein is CSANLPERQGDEYEQYF.

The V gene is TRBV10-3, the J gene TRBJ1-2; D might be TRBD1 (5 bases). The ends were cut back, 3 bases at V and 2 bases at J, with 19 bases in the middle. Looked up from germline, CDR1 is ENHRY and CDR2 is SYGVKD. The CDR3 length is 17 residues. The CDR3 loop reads CAISDPARGFENYGYTF. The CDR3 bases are TGTGCCATCAGTGATCCCGCTAGGGGCTTCGAGAACTATGGCTACACCTTC.

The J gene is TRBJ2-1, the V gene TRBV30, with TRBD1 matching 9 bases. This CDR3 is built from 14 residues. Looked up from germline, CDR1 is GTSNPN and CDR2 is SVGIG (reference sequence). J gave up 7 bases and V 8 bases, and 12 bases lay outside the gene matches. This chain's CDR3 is CARGRWTGENEQFF. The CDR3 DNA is TGTGCCCGAGGTCGTTGGACAGGGGAAAATGAGCAGTTCTTC. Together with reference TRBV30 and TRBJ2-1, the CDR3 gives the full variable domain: SQTIHQWPATLVQPVGSPLSLECTVEGTSNPNLYWYRQAAGRGLQLLFYSVGIGQISSEVPQNLSASRPQDRQFILSSKKLLLSDSGFYLCARGRWTGENEQFFGPGTRLTVL.

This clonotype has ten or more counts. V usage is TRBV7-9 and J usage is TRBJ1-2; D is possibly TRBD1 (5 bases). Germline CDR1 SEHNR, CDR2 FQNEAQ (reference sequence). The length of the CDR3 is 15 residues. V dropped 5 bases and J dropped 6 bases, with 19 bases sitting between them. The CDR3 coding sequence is TGTGCCAGCAGCACCTCCAGGGCCACAGCCGATGGCTACACCTTC. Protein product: CASSTSRATADGYTF.

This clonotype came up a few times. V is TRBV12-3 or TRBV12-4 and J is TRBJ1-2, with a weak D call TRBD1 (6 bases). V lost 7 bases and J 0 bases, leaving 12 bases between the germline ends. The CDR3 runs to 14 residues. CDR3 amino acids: CASNIRGANYGYTF. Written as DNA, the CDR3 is TGTGCCAGCAACATCAGGGGCGCTAACTATGGCTACACCTTC.

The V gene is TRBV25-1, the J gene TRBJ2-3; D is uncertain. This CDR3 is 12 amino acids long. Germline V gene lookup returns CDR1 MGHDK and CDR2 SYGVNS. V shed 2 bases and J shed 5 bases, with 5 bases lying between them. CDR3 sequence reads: CASSEQIDTQYF. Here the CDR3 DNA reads TGTGCCAGCAGTGAACAGATAGATACGCAGTATTTT.

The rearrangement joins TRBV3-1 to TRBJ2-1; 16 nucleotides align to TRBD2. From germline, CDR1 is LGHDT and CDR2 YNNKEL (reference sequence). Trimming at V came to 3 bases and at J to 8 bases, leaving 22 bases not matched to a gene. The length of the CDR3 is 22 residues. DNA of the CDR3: TGTGCCAGCAGCCACGTATCTGCGGGGACTAGCGGGGGGGCGGTCCTCGGCGATGAGCAGTTCTTC. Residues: CASSHVSAGTSGGAVLGDEQFF.

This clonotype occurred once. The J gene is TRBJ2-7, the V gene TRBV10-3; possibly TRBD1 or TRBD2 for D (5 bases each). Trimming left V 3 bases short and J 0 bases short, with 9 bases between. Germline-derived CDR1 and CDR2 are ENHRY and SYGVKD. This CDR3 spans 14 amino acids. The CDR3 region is CAISDRDPSYEQYF. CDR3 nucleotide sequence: TGTGCCATCAGTGACCGGGACCCCTCCTACGAGCAGTACTTC.